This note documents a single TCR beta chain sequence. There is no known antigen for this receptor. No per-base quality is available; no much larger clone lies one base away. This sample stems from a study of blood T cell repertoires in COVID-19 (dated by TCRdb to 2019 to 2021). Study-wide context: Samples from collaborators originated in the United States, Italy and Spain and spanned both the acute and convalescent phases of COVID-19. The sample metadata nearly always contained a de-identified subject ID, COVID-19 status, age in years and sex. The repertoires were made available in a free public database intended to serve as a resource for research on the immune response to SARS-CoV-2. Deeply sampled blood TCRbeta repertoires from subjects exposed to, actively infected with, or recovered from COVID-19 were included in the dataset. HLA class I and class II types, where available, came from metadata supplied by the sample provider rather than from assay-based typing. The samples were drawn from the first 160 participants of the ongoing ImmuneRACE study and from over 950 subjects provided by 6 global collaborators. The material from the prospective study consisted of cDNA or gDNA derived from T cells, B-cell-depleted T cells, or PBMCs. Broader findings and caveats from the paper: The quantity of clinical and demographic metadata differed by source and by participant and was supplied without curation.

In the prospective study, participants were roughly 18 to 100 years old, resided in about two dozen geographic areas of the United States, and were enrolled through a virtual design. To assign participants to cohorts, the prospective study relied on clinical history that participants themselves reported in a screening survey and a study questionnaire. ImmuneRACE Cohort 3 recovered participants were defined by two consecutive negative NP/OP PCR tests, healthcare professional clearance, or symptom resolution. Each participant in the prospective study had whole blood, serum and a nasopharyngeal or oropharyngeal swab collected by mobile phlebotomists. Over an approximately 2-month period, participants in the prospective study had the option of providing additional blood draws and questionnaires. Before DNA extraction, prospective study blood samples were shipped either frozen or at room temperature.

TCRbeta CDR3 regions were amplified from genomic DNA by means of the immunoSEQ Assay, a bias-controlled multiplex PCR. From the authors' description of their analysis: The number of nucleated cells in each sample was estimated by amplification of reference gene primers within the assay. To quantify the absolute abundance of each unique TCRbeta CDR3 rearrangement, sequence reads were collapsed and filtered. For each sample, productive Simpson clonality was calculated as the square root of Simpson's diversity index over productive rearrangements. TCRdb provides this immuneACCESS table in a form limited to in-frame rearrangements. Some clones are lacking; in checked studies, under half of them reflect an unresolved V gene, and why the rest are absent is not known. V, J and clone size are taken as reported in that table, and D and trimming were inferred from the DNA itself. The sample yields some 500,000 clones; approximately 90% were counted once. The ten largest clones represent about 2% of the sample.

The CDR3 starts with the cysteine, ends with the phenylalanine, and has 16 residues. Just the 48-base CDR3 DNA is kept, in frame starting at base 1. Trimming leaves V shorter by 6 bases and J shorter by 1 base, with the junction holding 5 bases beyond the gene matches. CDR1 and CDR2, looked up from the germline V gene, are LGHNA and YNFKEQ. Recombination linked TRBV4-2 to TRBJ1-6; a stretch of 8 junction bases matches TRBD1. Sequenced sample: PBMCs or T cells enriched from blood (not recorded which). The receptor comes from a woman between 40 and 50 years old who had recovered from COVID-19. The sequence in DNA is TGTGCCAGCAGGGACCAGGGGGCGTCCTATAATTCACCCCTCCACTTT. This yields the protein CASRDQGASYNSPLHF.